A single sample is the source of the 30 T cell receptor beta chains below, sequenced in a study of blood T cell repertoires in COVID-19. Some clones are missing from TCRdb's copy, which holds only in-frame ones; the method was immunoSEQ multiplex PCR. The data hold some 250,000 clones, with about four fifths observed a single time. The source material was peripheral blood. Receptors were obtained from a woman between 18 and 29 years old with acute or convalescent COVID-19.

The rearrangement joins TRBV9 to TRBJ2-5; 7 bases are a match to TRBD2. The CDR3 has 15 residues. The J segment lost 5 bases and the V segment lost 0 bases, leaving 7 bases of the junction unmatched. Germline CDR1 SGDLS, CDR2 YYNGEE. CDR3 nucleotide sequence: TGTGCCAGCAGCGTAGCGGGACTACCACGGGAGACCCAGTACTTC. It codes for CASSVAGLPRETQYF.

This clone was seen more than once but under ten times. J is TRBJ1-4 and V is TRBV15; no clear D gene. Germline lookup yields CDR1 LNHNV and CDR2 YYDKDF (reference sequence). V was cut by 0 bases and J by 8 bases, with 7 bases left in between. The CDR3 runs 13 residues. The CDR3 coding sequence is TGTGCCACCAGCAGAGATTTCGAGGAAAAACTGTTTTTT. It encodes CATSRDFEEKLFF.

This clone was recorded once. The genes are TRBV2 and TRBJ2-7, with 12 nucleotides matching TRBD2. This CDR3 has 20 amino acids. Trimming cost V 6 bases and J 0 bases; bases outside gene matches: 18. From germline, CDR1 is SNHLY and CDR2 FYNNEI. CDR3 sequence reads: CASSVPGLAGEPLLSYEQYF. In nucleotides, the CDR3 is TGTGCCAGCAGCGTCCCGGGACTAGCGGGTGAGCCGCTACTCTCCTACGAGCAGTACTTC.

The chain carries TRBV7-2 and TRBJ1-4, with TRBD1 matching over 9 bases. Germline CDR1 SGHTA, CDR2 FQGNSA. V was pared by 4 bases and J by 4 bases, with 4 bases of the junction left unmatched. The CDR3 extends over 15 amino acids. Here the CDR3 DNA reads TGTGCCAGCAGCTCCGGACAGGGGTATAATGAAAAACTGTTTTTT. The encoded protein is CASSSGQGYNEKLFF.

This sequence joins TRBV29-1 and TRBJ2-1; 11 bases agree with TRBD2. V dropped 2 bases and J dropped 0; count of bases not matched to a gene: 9. CDR1 SQVTM and CDR2 ANQGSEA come from the germline V gene. The CDR3 length is 18 residues. The CDR3 sequence is CSVEWTSGSPGSYNEQFF. The CDR3 DNA reads as TGCAGCGTTGAATGGACTAGCGGGTCCCCGGGCTCCTACAATGAGCAGTTCTTC.

The chain combines TRBV5-4 with TRBJ2-3; 13 bases agree with TRBD2. J gave up 2 bases and V 5 bases, and 17 bases lay outside the gene matches. CDR3 length equals 20 residues. The germline gives CDR1 SGHNT, CDR2 YYREEE (reference sequence). The CDR3: CASRRGLAGAPPLDTDTQYF. CDR3 DNA: TGTGCCAGCAGACGCGGACTAGCGGGAGCCCCACCCCTCGACACAGATACGCAGTATTTT.

The rearrangement links TRBV30 to TRBJ2-7, with no clear D. The germline V and J ends were trimmed by 2 bases and 1 base, with 9 bases remaining between them. From germline, CDR1 is GTSNPN and CDR2 SVGIG (reference sequence). The CDR3 runs 13 residues. The CDR3 loop is CAWSRSFSYEQYF. CDR3 DNA sequence: TGTGCCTGGAGTCGGAGTTTTTCCTACGAGCAGTACTTC.

Regarding this clone: The CDR3 does not end in the conserved phenylalanine or tryptophan, so this is likely a read error. The chain recombines TRBV18 with TRBJ2-7, with D maybe TRBD2 (5 bases). The CDR3 has 13 residues. Germline CDR1 reads KGHSH; CDR2 reads LQKENI. V was shortened by 3 bases and J by 6 bases, with 12 bases between the two germline ends. This CDR3 reads CASSPILVSEQYL. The CDR3 nucleotides read TGTGCCAGCTCACCTATACTAGTTAGCGAGCAGTACCTC.

The chain couples TRBV2 to TRBJ2-7; TRBD2 might be the D (6 bases). The germline V gene has CDR1 SNHLY and CDR2 FYNNEI. The CDR3 contains 15 residues. Trimming pared 4 bases from V and 5 bases from J, leaving 18 bases between. CDR3 DNA sequence: TGTGCCAGCAGTGGTTTCCCGGGGGACTCACACGAGCAGTACTTC. Translating gives CASSGFPGDSHEQYF. Looking up the rest from reference TRBV2 and TRBJ2-7 gives the full variable domain: EPEVTQTPSHQVTQMGQEVILRCVPISNHLYFYWYRQILGQKVEFLVSFYNNEISEKSEIFDDQFSVERPDGSNFTLKIRSTKLEDSAMYFCASSGFPGDSHEQYFGPGTRLTVT.

As to this clone: The same CDR3 also results from other DNA sequences found in this sample. The J gene is TRBJ2-7, the V gene TRBV5-1; the D is unclear. The germline gives CDR1 SGHRS, CDR2 YFSETQ. V shed 0 bases and J shed 2 bases, with 3 bases lying between them. This CDR3 comprises 12 residues. The CDR3 sequence is CASSLDTYEQYF. DNA for the CDR3: TGCGCCAGCAGCTTGGACACCTACGAGCAGTACTTC.

The V call is TRBV27, the J call TRBJ2-7, with D possibly TRBD2 on 6 matching bases. The CDR3 has 15 residues. Between the trimmed V and J ends, which lost 5 bases and 2 bases, there was a span of 16 bases. Germline V gene data show CDR1 as MNHEY and CDR2 as SMNVEV (reference sequence). CDR3 loop: CASSQGTWKTYEQYF. CDR3 DNA: TGTGCCAGCAGTCAAGGGACTTGGAAGACCTACGAGCAGTACTTC.

The chain uses TRBV24-1 and TRBJ1-2, with D unresolved. The germline gives CDR1 KGHDR, CDR2 SFDVKD. The CDR3 has 13 residues. Deletions cut 4 bases from V and 5 bases from J, with 10 bases between. The CDR3 here is CATSEGREYGYTF. The CDR3, as DNA: TGTGCCACCAGTGAGGGCCGGGAATATGGCTACACCTTC.

This clone was counted ten times or more. The rearrangement joins TRBV28 to TRBJ2-5; D remains ambiguous. The V and J ends lost 8 bases and 6 bases respectively, with 7 bases between them. CDR3 length: 10 amino acids. Germline CDR1 MDHEN, CDR2 SYDVKM. CDR3 coding DNA: TGTGCCAGCGGCTTACAGACCCAGTACTTC. Residues: CASGLQTQYF. The full variable domain, with the rest looked up from reference TRBV28 and TRBJ2-5, is DVKVTQSSRYLVKRTGEKVFLECVQDMDHENMFWYRQDPGLGLRLIYFSYDVKMKEKGDIPEGYSVSREKKERFSLILESASTNQTSMYLCASGLQTQYFGPGTRLLVL.

V and J are TRBV7-9 and TRBJ1-3, with D tentatively TRBD1 (5 bases). The CDR3 sequence is 13 residues long. The V and J ends lost 5 bases and 4 bases respectively, with 9 bases between them. Germline lookup yields CDR1 SEHNR and CDR2 FQNEAQ (reference sequence). As DNA, the CDR3 is TGTGCCAGCAGCCCCCGGGGGGGAAACACCATATATTTT. It specifies CASSPRGGNTIYF.

The chain combines TRBV9 with TRBJ1-2; D perhaps matches TRBD1 (5 bases). The CDR3 runs 14 residues. Germline CDR1 reads SGDLS; CDR2 reads YYNGEE. V was cut by 0 bases and J by 4 bases, with 10 bases left in between. In DNA, the CDR3 is TGTGCCAGCAGCGTAGCAGCGACAGCCTATGGCTACACCTTC. Translation gives CASSVAATAYGYTF.

This chain's CDR3 is CASSPGTGGSNEQFF. The CDR3 DNA reads as TGTGCCAGCAGCCCCGGGACAGGGGGCTCGAATGAGCAGTTCTTC. The gene calls are TRBV21-1 and TRBJ2-1; TRBD1 is the table's D call and was not checked against the DNA. TRBV21-1 is noted as a pseudogene. This CDR3 comprises 15 residues.

The V and J genes are TRBV7-2 and TRBJ1-2, with D perhaps matching TRBD1 (5 bases). Germline-derived CDR1 and CDR2 are SGHTA and FQGNSA. The V gene lost 1 base and the J gene lost 4 bases, with 10 bases spanning the gap. The CDR3 runs to 14 residues. CDR3 region: CASSLDRQGYGYTF. CDR3 in DNA: TGTGCCAGCAGCTTAGACAGGCAAGGCTATGGCTACACCTTC.

This clone has ten or more counts. The chain employs TRBV3-1 (or the pseudogene TRBV3-2) and TRBJ2-5, with TRBD1 matching 11 bases. The germline V gene encodes CDR1 LGHDT and CDR2 YNNKEL (reference sequence). V was pared by 7 bases and J by 5 bases, with 12 bases of the junction left unmatched. The CDR3 runs 16 residues. The CDR3 loop is CASKFGTGGSQETQYF. CDR3 in DNA: TGTGCCAGCAAATTCGGGACAGGGGGATCGCAGGAGACCCAGTACTTC.

This chain links TRBV29-1 with TRBJ2-7; TRBD1 matches at 7 bases. Trimming took 6 bases from V and 4 from J; bases not matched to a gene: 6. This CDR3 has 12 amino acids. Germline-derived CDR1 and CDR2 are SQVTM and ANQGSEA. Written as DNA, the CDR3 is TGCAGCGTAGAAACAGGGGTTTACGAGCAGTACTTC. Translation: CSVETGVYEQYF.

V gene TRBV7-8 combines with J gene TRBJ2-1, with 9 bases identical to TRBD2. Trimming removed 7 bases from V and 2 bases from J; junction bases left unmatched: 9. CDR3 length: 16 residues. Germline V CDR1 and CDR2: SGHVS, FQNEAQ. CDR3 nucleotides: TGTGCCAGCATCAACAGGGCGGGAGGGCCCTACAATGAGCAGTTCTTC. It encodes CASINRAGGPYNEQFF.

V is TRBV6-5 and J is TRBJ2-7; the match to TRBD2 covers 8 bases. This CDR3 region has 15 residues. V lost 7 bases and J lost 2; bases outside the gene matches: 10. Per the germline V gene, CDR1 is MNHEY and CDR2 is SVGAGI. In DNA form, the CDR3 reads TGTGCCAGCATCCTCGGACTAGCTGCTACCTACGAGCAGTACTTC. Residues: CASILGLAATYEQYF.

The chain joins TRBV6-5 to TRBJ1-5; 7 bases align to TRBD1. The germline V gene has CDR1 MNHEY and CDR2 SVGAGI. The CDR3 contains 15 residues. With 6 bases clipped from V and 2 bases from J, the junction kept 7 bases outside the gene matches. In nucleotides, the CDR3 is TGTGCCAGCAGACCCGTCACAGGGGGCAATCAGCCCCAGCATTTT. Translating it yields CASRPVTGGNQPQHF.

This clone was counted between two and nine times. The chain uses TRBV4-3 and TRBJ1-1; 7 bases match TRBD1. The CDR3 extends over 14 amino acids. In germline, CDR1 is LGHNA, CDR2 YSLEER. The junction had 6 bases not matched to a gene; V was cut back by 4 bases and J by 4 bases. The chain's CDR3 is CASSRRQGITEAFF. In DNA form, the CDR3 reads TGCGCCAGCAGCCGCCGACAGGGTATCACTGAAGCTTTCTTT.

This clone was seen a few times. The chain combines TRBV5-1 with TRBJ1-2, with D unclear. This CDR3 comprises 14 residues. CDR1 and CDR2 (germline): SGHRS, YFSETQ. Trimming shortened V by 0 bases and J by 6 bases, and 12 bases separated the two germline ends. CDR3 loop: CASSLAPERDGYTF. In DNA form, the CDR3 reads TGCGCCAGCAGCTTGGCGCCAGAGAGGGATGGCTACACCTTC. Variable domain in full (rest from reference TRBV5-1 and TRBJ1-2): KAGVTQTPRYLIKTRGQQVTLSCSPISGHRSVSWYQQTPGQGLQFLFEYFSETQRNKGNFPGRFSGRQFSNSRSEMNVSTLELGDSALYLCASSLAPERDGYTFGSGTRLTVV.

In its sample, this clone was seen a few times. The chain combines TRBV29-1 with TRBJ1-2; a possible D gene is TRBD1 (5 bases). The CDR3 length is 14 residues. CDR1 is SQVTM, CDR2 ANQGSEA, per germline. Trimming removed 1 base at V and 7 bases at J, with 16 bases between. Here the CDR3 DNA reads TGCAGCGTTGAAGGGGCTGGCAGGGCAGGTGGCTACACCTTC. It translates to CSVEGAGRAGGYTF.

The genes are TRBV28 and TRBJ2-7; 7 bases are a match to TRBD1. With 9 bases clipped from V and 3 bases from J, the junction kept 14 bases outside the gene matches. Germline lookup yields CDR1 MDHEN and CDR2 SYDVKM. CDR3 length: 15 amino acids. CDR3 sequence reads: CARKDWDSFHYEQYF. CDR3 nucleotides: TGTGCCAGAAAGGACTGGGACAGCTTTCACTACGAGCAGTACTTC. The whole variable domain, filled in from reference TRBV28 and TRBJ2-7, reads DVKVTQSSRYLVKRTGEKVFLECVQDMDHENMFWYRQDPGLGLRLIYFSYDVKMKEKGDIPEGYSVSREKKERFSLILESASTNQTSMYLCARKDWDSFHYEQYFGPGTRLTVT.

Here the CDR3 reads CATSRDRPSGNTIYF. The CDR3 DNA is TGTGCCACCAGCAGGGACAGGCCCTCTGGAAACACCATATATTTT. The V call is TRBV15, the J call TRBJ1-3; 7 bases match TRBD1. Germline CDR1 LNHNV, CDR2 YYDKDF (reference sequence). This CDR3 region has 15 residues. The J segment lost 0 bases and the V segment lost 3 bases, leaving 2 bases of the junction unmatched.

This sequence joins TRBV9 and TRBJ2-7, with 8 positions matching TRBD1. Germline loops: CDR1 SGDLS, CDR2 YYNGEE. The ends lost 4 bases at V and 3 bases at J; junction bases unmatched: 9. The CDR3 totals 15 residues. Here the CDR3 DNA reads TGTGCCAGCAGCCAATCTTCTGGGACAGGCTACGAGCAGTACTTC. It codes for CASSQSSGTGYEQYF.

This chain uses TRBV4-1 with TRBJ2-1, with 11 bases identical to TRBD2. Per germline, CDR1 MGHRA and CDR2 YSYEKL. Trimming took 0 bases from V and 12 from J; bases not matched to a gene: 16. This CDR3 spans 18 amino acids. The CDR3 sequence: CASSQDGSLAGGVSGQFF. The CDR3 nucleotides are TGCGCCAGCAGCCAAGATGGATCCCTAGCGGGAGGAGTGTCAGGGCAGTTCTTC.

This chain uses TRBV4-3 with TRBJ2-7; 8 positions match TRBD2. Trimming at V came to 0 bases and at J to 4 bases, leaving 2 bases not matched to a gene. The CDR3 is made up of 14 amino acids. The germline CDR1 and CDR2 sequences are LGHNA and YSLEER. In DNA, the CDR3 is TGCGCCAGCAGCCAAGATACTAGCGGTTACGAGCAGTACTTC. Its protein product is CASSQDTSGYEQYF.